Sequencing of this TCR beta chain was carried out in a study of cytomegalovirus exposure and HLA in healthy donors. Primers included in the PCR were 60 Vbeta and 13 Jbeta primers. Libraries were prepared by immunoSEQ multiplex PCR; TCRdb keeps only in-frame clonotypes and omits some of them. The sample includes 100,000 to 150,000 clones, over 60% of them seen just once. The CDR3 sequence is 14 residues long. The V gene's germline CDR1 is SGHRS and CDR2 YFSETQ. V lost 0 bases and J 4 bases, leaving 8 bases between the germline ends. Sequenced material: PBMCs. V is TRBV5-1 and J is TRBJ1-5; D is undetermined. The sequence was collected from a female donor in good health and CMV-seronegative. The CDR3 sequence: CASSLGAANQPQHF. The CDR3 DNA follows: TGCGCCAGCAGCTTGGGAGCGGCAAATCAGCCCCAGCATTTT.